Following are 22 T cell receptor beta chains from one sample sequenced in a study of regulatory T cells in long-lasting Graves disease. To make TCR beta libraries, researchers used iRepertoire HTBI primers and Arm-PCR of CDR3 regions. TCRdb re-called the multiplex PCR reads with MiXCR, one entry per CDR3 protein. The sample has about 320,000 distinct CDR3 sequences; about a sixth are singletons. Specified time point: newly diagnosed GD, antithyroid drugs for less than 3 months. PBMCs were the source of the RNA used for TCR sequencing. The sample was peripheral blood mononuclear cells (PBMCs), taken at new diagnosis, from a patient treated with antithyroid drugs. Every receptor here comes from a female donor with Graves disease.

This clonotype was recorded many times. V usage is TRBV4-1 and J usage is TRBJ2-5; weak D call: TRBD1 (5 bases). Trimming pared 1 base from V and 2 bases from J, leaving 11 bases between. The CDR3 loop spans 15 amino acids. The germline CDR1 and CDR2 sequences are MGHRA and YSYEKL. The CDR3 DNA reads as TGCGCCAGCAGCCAAGGGCCAGGGTCTCAAGAGACCCAGTACTTC. Its protein product is CASSQGPGSQETQYF.

This clonotype was counted many times. This sequence joins TRBV7-9 and TRBJ2-2, with D possibly being TRBD1 or TRBD2 (5 bases each). V lost 2 bases and J 0 bases, leaving 13 bases between the germline ends. Germline V CDR1 and CDR2: SEHNR, FQNEAQ (reference sequence). This CDR3 comprises 17 residues. The DNA of the CDR3 is TGTGCCAGCAGCTTATCGGGGCGAACCGCGAACACCGGGGAGCTGTTTTTT. It codes for CASSLSGRTANTGELFF.

To note about this clonotype: At one boundary the junction diverges from the germline segment, which might be a read error. DNA of the CDR3: TGTGCCAGCAGTTACAGTATTCCTAGCAAATACGGGCAGTACTTC. As protein: CASSYSIPSKYGQYF. This rearrangement joins TRBV6-5 to TRBJ2-7; D perhaps matches TRBD2 (5 bases). The V gene's germline CDR1 is MNHEY and CDR2 SVGAGI. The CDR3 contains 15 residues.

This clonotype was recorded many times. The gene calls are TRBV12-3 or TRBV12-4 and TRBJ2-3; D perhaps matches TRBD1 (5 bases). CDR3 length: 15 amino acids. V dropped 5 bases and J dropped 0 bases, with 12 bases sitting between them. The CDR3 sequence: CASSDPRGSTDTQYF. CDR3 nucleotides: TGTGCCAGCAGTGATCCAAGGGGCAGCACAGATACGCAGTATTTT.

This clonotype was seen ten or more times. The chain recombines TRBV30 with TRBJ1-5; D remains unclear. Per the germline V gene, CDR1 is GTSNPN and CDR2 is SVGIG (reference sequence). CDR3 size: 13 residues. Trimming stripped 2 bases from V and 4 bases from J, with 9 bases between. In DNA, the CDR3 is TGTGCCTGGAGTATCGGGGATAATCAGCCCCAGCATTTT. It encodes CAWSIGDNQPQHF. Variable domain in full (rest from reference TRBV30 and TRBJ1-5): SQTIHQWPATLVQPVGSPLSLECTVEGTSNPNLYWYRQAAGRGLQLLFYSVGIGQISSEVPQNLSASRPQDRQFILSSKKLLLSDSGFYLCAWSIGDNQPQHFGDGTRLSIL.

This clonotype was observed a handful of times. The V and J genes are TRBV19 and TRBJ1-5; D ambiguous. Germline V lookup: CDR1 LNHDA, CDR2 SQIVND (reference sequence). V shed 2 bases and J shed 9 bases, with 11 bases lying between them. The CDR3 is 13 amino acids. The CDR3 DNA is TGTGCCAGTAGTATAATAGCAGGTCGGCCCCAGCATTTT. Its protein product is CASSIIAGRPQHF.

This clonotype showed up many times. The chain has TRBV3-1 and TRBJ2-3, with D tentatively TRBD2 (6 bases). Trimming removed 0 bases from V and 2 bases from J, with 9 bases in between. Germline V gene data show CDR1 as LGHDT and CDR2 as YNNKEL (reference sequence). The CDR3 runs to 15 residues. This chain's CDR3 is CASSQDGSPTDTQYF. The CDR3 coding sequence is TGTGCCAGCAGCCAAGACGGGAGCCCCACAGATACGCAGTATTTT.

This clonotype was seen repeatedly, ten times or more. CDR3 DNA sequence: TGTGCCAGCAGTTTTTTGGGGGGAGTGGCAGATACGCAGTATTTT. This translates into CASSFLGGVADTQYF. V and J are TRBV27 and TRBJ2-3; a possible D gene is TRBD2 (6 bases). The germline gives CDR1 MNHEY, CDR2 SMNVEV (reference sequence). The ends were cut back, 3 bases at V and 4 bases at J, with 14 bases in the middle. This CDR3 is built from 15 residues.

The chain joins TRBV28 to TRBJ1-4, with 7 bases lining up with TRBD1. The V and J ends lost 6 bases and 3 bases, in that order; junction bases with no gene match: 13. Looked up from germline, CDR1 is MDHEN and CDR2 is SYDVKM. The CDR3 spans 17 residues. The CDR3 is CASRSRGRGDSNEKLFF. In DNA, the CDR3 is TGTGCCAGCAGATCCCGTGGCAGGGGGGACTCTAATGAAAAACTGTTTTTT. The full variable domain, rest sourced from reference TRBV28 and TRBJ1-4, is DVKVTQSSRYLVKRTGEKVFLECVQDMDHENMFWYRQDPGLGLRLIYFSYDVKMKEKGDIPEGYSVSREKKERFSLILESASTNQTSMYLCASRSRGRGDSNEKLFFGSGTQLSVL.

The V call is TRBV12-3 or TRBV12-4, the J call TRBJ1-1, with D unresolved. Trimming left V 3 bases short and J 8 bases short, with 16 bases between. The CDR3 is 14 residues long. CDR3: CASSFGGRASEAFF. The CDR3 nucleotides are TGTGCCAGCAGTTTCGGTGGGCGGGCGTCCGAAGCTTTCTTT.

This clonotype appeared many times. This chain links TRBV20-1 with TRBJ2-7; 8 bases agree with TRBD1. The V and J ends lost 5 bases and 5 bases, in that order; junction bases with no gene match: 14. Germline values: CDR1 DFQATT, CDR2 SNEGSKA (reference sequence). The CDR3 length is 15 residues. CDR3 residues: CSAFGQGALKNEQYF. The CDR3 DNA sequence: TGCAGTGCTTTTGGGCAGGGGGCGTTAAAAAACGAGCAGTACTTC.

This clonotype was counted at least ten times. V gene TRBV2 combines with J gene TRBJ2-2; 8 nucleotides match TRBD2. CDR1 is SNHLY and CDR2 is FYNNEI in the germline V gene. The length of the CDR3 is 18 residues. V shed 5 bases, J shed 6 bases, and the junction held 17 bases outside the gene matches. The CDR3 region is CASSPGLGLSQGPGELFF. In nucleotides, the CDR3 is TGTGCCAGCAGTCCGGGACTAGGGCTCTCCCAGGGGCCCGGGGAGCTGTTTTTT.

Many counts were recorded for this clonotype. The chain is built from TRBV12-3 or TRBV12-4 and TRBJ2-7, with D possibly being TRBD2 (5 bases). The CDR3 covers 14 residues. V was clipped by 4 bases and J by 6 bases, with 16 bases between them. CDR3 bases: TGTGCCAGCAGTTACCAACGGGGATTCGGCGAGCAGTACTTC. It specifies CASSYQRGFGEQYF.

This clonotype came up many times. The V and J genes are TRBV24-1 and TRBJ2-1, with D perhaps TRBD1 (6 bases). The CDR3 has 16 amino acids. Germline V gene sequence: CDR1 KGHDR, CDR2 SFDVKD. Deletions cut 1 base from V and 5 bases from J, with 14 bases between. The chain's CDR3 is CATSDFQGMRNNEQFF. Written as DNA, the CDR3 is TGTGCCACCAGTGATTTTCAGGGGATGCGGAACAATGAGCAGTTCTTC.

This clonotype has ten or more counts. The chain carries TRBV5-5 and TRBJ2-3, with D hard to call. CDR1 SGHKS and CDR2 YYEKEE come from the germline V gene (reference sequence). V was pared by 4 bases and J by 0 bases, with 9 bases between. The CDR3 runs to 14 residues. CDR3 coding DNA: TGTGCCAGCAGCCAGTCCCCTAGCACAGATACGCAGTATTTT. It is translated as CASSQSPSTDTQYF.

J is TRBJ1-6 and V is TRBV30; tentatively, D is TRBD1 (5 bases). Germline-derived CDR1 and CDR2 are GTSNPN and SVGIG (reference sequence). The CDR3 sequence is 15 residues long. V shed 4 bases and J shed 9 bases, with 19 bases lying between them. The CDR3 region is CAWNPMGEEGSPLHF. The CDR3, as DNA: TGTGCCTGGAACCCAATGGGGGAAGAAGGTTCACCCCTCCACTTT.

The chain combines TRBV28 with TRBJ1-1; D call uncertain. The CDR3 runs to 14 residues. Germline V CDR1 and CDR2: MDHEN, SYDVKM. With 4 bases removed from V and 1 base from J, the gap between germline ends came to 10 bases. This CDR3 reads CASSSARPNTEAFF. CDR3 DNA: TGTGCCAGCAGTTCGGCCCGCCCGAACACTGAAGCTTTCTTT.

This chain joins TRBV11-2 and TRBJ1-1; no clear D. V lost 3 bases and J lost 7, with 12 bases in between. This CDR3 spans 13 amino acids. Looked up from germline, CDR1 is SGHAT and CDR2 is FQNNGV. The CDR3 sequence: CASSLVMGSEAFF. CDR3 nucleotide sequence: TGTGCCAGCAGCTTGGTGATGGGGAGTGAAGCTTTCTTT.

There are many counts of this clonotype. J is TRBJ2-2 and V is TRBV28, with D possibly matching TRBD2 (6 bases). The CDR3 is 14 amino acids. The germline V gene has CDR1 MDHEN and CDR2 SYDVKM. V was cut by 6 bases and J by 1 base, with 9 bases left in between. The DNA of the CDR3 is TGTGCCAGCAGGGGGACTTTGAACACCGGGGAGCTGTTTTTT. Translation gives CASRGTLNTGELFF.

This sequence joins TRBV12-5 and TRBJ2-3, with TRBD2 matching 9 bases. Germline CDR1 reads LGHNT; CDR2 reads FRNRAP. The CDR3 sequence is 15 residues long. With V trimmed by 6 bases and J by 0 bases, 4 bases remained unmatched. The CDR3 loop is CASGTGTSSTDTQYF. CDR3 nucleotide sequence: TGTGCTAGTGGGACCGGGACTAGCAGCACAGATACGCAGTATTTT. Full variable domain (missing parts from reference TRBV12-5 and TRBJ2-3): DARVTQTPRHKVTEMGQEVTMRCQPILGHNTVFWYRQTMMQGLELLAYFRNRAPLDDSGMPKDRFSAEMPDATLATLKIQPSEPRDSAVYFCASGTGTSSTDTQYFGPGTRLTVL.

This clonotype was counted ten times or more. The chain uses TRBV11-2 and TRBJ2-1; 8 bases align to TRBD2. This CDR3 contains 16 residues. Germline trimming cut 4 bases from V and 5 bases from J; bases unmatched to any gene: 10. Germline CDR1 SGHAT, CDR2 FQNNGV. CDR3 in amino acids: CASSSGLAVSDNEQFF. The CDR3 nucleotides read TGTGCCAGCAGCTCAGGACTAGCCGTGAGCGACAATGAGCAGTTCTTC.

This clonotype was counted many times. J is TRBJ1-1 and V is TRBV2; D might be TRBD1 (6 bases). The CDR3 loop spans 13 amino acids. In germline, CDR1 is SNHLY, CDR2 FYNNEI. The V and J ends lost 5 bases and 3 bases respectively, with 10 bases between them. CDR3 residues: CASSFRQDTEAFF. The CDR3, as DNA: TGTGCCAGCAGTTTCAGACAGGACACTGAAGCTTTCTTT.